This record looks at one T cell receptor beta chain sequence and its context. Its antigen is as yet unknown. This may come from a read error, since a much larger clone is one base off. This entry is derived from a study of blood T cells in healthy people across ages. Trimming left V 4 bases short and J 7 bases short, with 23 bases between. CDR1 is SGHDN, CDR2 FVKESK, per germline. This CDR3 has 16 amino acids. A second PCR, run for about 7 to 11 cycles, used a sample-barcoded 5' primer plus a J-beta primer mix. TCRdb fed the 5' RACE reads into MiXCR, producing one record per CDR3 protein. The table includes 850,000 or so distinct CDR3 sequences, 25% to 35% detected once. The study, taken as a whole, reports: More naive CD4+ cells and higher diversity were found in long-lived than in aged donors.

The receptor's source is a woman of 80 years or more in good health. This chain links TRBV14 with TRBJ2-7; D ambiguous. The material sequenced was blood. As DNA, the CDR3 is TGTGCCAGCAGCCCCCAAAGCCTGAGAGATGGTGATGAGCAGTACTTC. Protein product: CASSPQSLRDGDEQYF.